This TCR beta chain comes out of a study of follicular helper T cells after annual influenza vaccination. Only in-frame clones appear in the TCRdb table, and some are missing; sequencing was by immunoSEQ multiplex PCR. Of some 10,000 clones in the sample, 82% are singletons; the top ten hold around 0.9%. General study points: Recurrent ICOS+CD38+ cTfh clonotypes included tetramer and AIM influenza-specific ones.

The CDR3 loop spans 13 amino acids. The germline V gene encodes CDR1 MDHEN and CDR2 SYDVKM. Trimming shortened V by 2 bases and J by 1 base, and 6 bases separated the two germline ends. Remarks on this clone: Antigen: not known.

No donor had influenza vaccine in the prior 6 months; all lived in the community. The chain employs TRBV28 and TRBJ2-7; D call uncertain. Sequencing used CXCR5- memory CD4+ T cells sorted from blood, obtained 6 weeks after influenza vaccination. The origin of this receptor is an adult who received the influenza vaccine. The CDR3 spells CASSLITSYEQYF. The DNA for the CDR3 is TGTGCCAGCAGTTTAATCACTTCCTACGAGCAGTACTTC.